The 15 T cell receptor beta chains presented below share a single source sample, sequenced in a study of blood T cell repertoires in COVID-19. Method: immunoSEQ multiplex PCR; TCRdb's copy keeps in-frame clones and lacks some. Among tens of thousands of clones, over 75% were seen once, and the ten largest hold under 8%. The source material was peripheral blood. The receptors come from a man aged 45 to 65 with acute or convalescent COVID-19.

The chain employs TRBV21-1 and TRBJ2-2; TRBD1, the D gene given by the table, was not confirmed from the DNA. TRBV21-1 is assigned pseudogene status. The length of the CDR3 is 14 residues. CDR3 sequence reads: CASSKDSNTGELFF. The CDR3 region has the DNA TGTGCCAGCAGCAAAGACAGCAACACCGGGGAGCTGTTTTTT.

The V gene is TRBV6-4, the J gene TRBJ2-3; TRBD2 matches at 8 bases. Per germline, CDR1 MRHNA and CDR2 SNTAGT. This CDR3 is built from 15 residues. The V segment lost 6 bases and the J segment 4 bases; nucleotides outside the gene matches: 9. CDR3 sequence: CASSPPGGAPDTQYF. The CDR3 DNA follows: TGTGCCAGCAGCCCACCCGGGGGGGCCCCAGATACGCAGTATTTT.

This rearrangement joins TRBV5-6 to TRBJ2-2; D call uncertain. This CDR3 is built from 12 residues. Trimming cost V 4 bases and J 5 bases, with 6 bases left between them. Per germline, CDR1 SGHDT and CDR2 YYEEEE. The CDR3 DNA sequence: TGTGCCAGCAGCACTACGACCGGGGAGCTGTTTTTT. Amino acid sequence: CASSTTTGELFF.

V gene TRBV6-2 or TRBV6-3 combines with J gene TRBJ2-1; D uncertain. Germline assignment: CDR1 MNHEY and CDR2 SVGEGT. V shed 0 bases and J shed 10 bases, with 10 bases lying between them. There are 13 residues in the CDR3. The CDR3 sequence: CASSYSAGWEQFF. CDR3 DNA: TGTGCCAGCAGTTACTCGGCTGGTTGGGAGCAGTTCTTC.

This chain links TRBV24-1 with TRBJ1-2; no clear D. The CDR3 covers 13 residues. V lost 5 bases, J lost 3 bases, and 9 bases lay in between. Germline V lookup: CDR1 KGHDR, CDR2 SFDVKD. CDR3 residues: CATSAQLDYGYTF. The CDR3 DNA reads as TGTGCCACCAGTGCCCAGTTGGACTATGGCTACACCTTC.

The chain couples TRBV28 to TRBJ1-5, with TRBD1 matching over 11 bases. The CDR3 contains 16 residues. Trimming took 7 bases from V and 7 from J; bases not matched to a gene: 12. Germline V gives CDR1 MDHEN, CDR2 SYDVKM. The CDR3 DNA reads TGTGCCAGCACCATATTGGGGACAGGGGGATTCCAGCCCCAGCATTTT. Its protein product is CASTILGTGGFQPQHF.

The chain combines TRBV6-5 with TRBJ2-1; D uncertain. Germline V gives CDR1 MNHEY, CDR2 SVGAGI. CDR3 length equals 15 residues. Trimming pared 8 bases from V and 0 bases from J, leaving 14 bases between. The CDR3 region is CASSRVPSSYNEQFF. The DNA for the CDR3 is TGTGCCAGCTCACGGGTACCTAGCTCCTACAATGAGCAGTTCTTC.

Written as DNA, the CDR3 is TGTGCCAGCAGCTTAGTGGTAGCGGGGGCCCCGAACACCGGGGAGCTGTTTTTT. It specifies CASSLVVAGAPNTGELFF. This chain links TRBV7-6 with TRBJ2-2, with 9 bases fitting TRBD2. This CDR3 comprises 18 residues. From germline, CDR1 is SGHVS and CDR2 FNYEAQ. With V trimmed by 1 base and J by 0 bases, 6 bases remained unmatched.

V and J are TRBV28 and TRBJ2-7; 7 nucleotides line up with TRBD2. Germline CDR1 reads MDHEN; CDR2 reads SYDVKM. V lost 5 bases, J lost 2 bases, and 15 bases stayed unmatched. CDR3 length: 17 amino acids. The CDR3 nucleotides read TGTGCCAGCAGTCTTTGGGGGGGATCACACGTCACCTACGAGCAGTACTTC. Protein: CASSLWGGSHVTYEQYF.

The V and J genes are TRBV5-1 and TRBJ2-1; weak D call: TRBD1 (6 bases). Germline loops: CDR1 SGHRS, CDR2 YFSETQ. V dropped 4 bases and J dropped 6 bases, with 23 bases sitting between them. The CDR3 has 17 residues. The CDR3 loop reads CASSPLPGTTLGNEQFF. The CDR3 coding sequence is TGCGCCAGCAGCCCACTACCCGGGACAACACTGGGCAATGAGCAGTTCTTC.

CDR3 DNA sequence: TGTGCCACCAGTGATTTGCTGGAGGGAGCTTTCTTT. Translation: CATSDLLEGAFF. The J gene is TRBJ1-1, the V gene TRBV24-1, with D hard to call. With 0 bases removed from V and 10 bases from J, the gap between germline ends came to 8 bases. The CDR3 spans 12 residues. Germline CDR1 reads KGHDR; CDR2 reads SFDVKD.

The rearrangement uses TRBV5-4 and TRBJ2-2; the D gene is possibly TRBD1 (6 bases). Germline loops: CDR1 SGHNT, CDR2 YYREEE (reference sequence). V lost 4 bases and J lost 5, with 15 bases in between. There are 15 residues in the CDR3. CDR3 coding DNA: TGTGCCAGCAGCCCGGGACAAATAGTAACCGGGGAGCTGTTTTTT. It specifies CASSPGQIVTGELFF. The variable domain in full, completed from reference TRBV5-4 and TRBJ2-2, reads ETGVTQSPTHLIKTRGQQVTLRCSSQSGHNTVSWYQQALGQGPQFIFQYYREEENGRGNFPPRFSGLQFPNYSSELNVNALELDDSALYLCASSPGQIVTGELFFGEGSRLTVL.

The chain is built from TRBV14 and TRBJ1-1, with TRBD1 matching over 10 bases. The junction had 6 bases not matched to a gene; V was cut back by 7 bases and J by 1 base. This CDR3 has 15 residues. Germline V gives CDR1 SGHDN, CDR2 FVKESK. CDR3 sequence: CASTPGQGWNTEAFF. In DNA, the CDR3 is TGTGCCAGCACCCCGGGACAGGGGTGGAACACTGAAGCTTTCTTT.

The chain recombines TRBV30 with TRBJ2-5; 11 nucleotides align to TRBD1. The CDR3 runs 16 residues. The V gene's germline CDR1 is GTSNPN and CDR2 SVGIG (reference sequence). Trimming took 5 bases from V and 5 from J; bases not matched to a gene: 13. The CDR3, as DNA: TGTGCCTGGTCCCCGGGACAGGGGGTGCTCGGGGAGACCCAGTACTTC. Translating gives CAWSPGQGVLGETQYF.

The chain recombines TRBV14 with TRBJ2-1; 8 nucleotides agree with TRBD2. This CDR3 is 15 amino acids long. V lost 2 bases and J lost 9; bases outside the gene matches: 9. Germline CDR1 reads SGHDN; CDR2 reads FVKESK. The chain's CDR3 is CASSQTGTRSGEQFF. In DNA, the CDR3 is TGTGCCAGCAGCCAAACCGGGACTAGGTCTGGTGAGCAGTTCTTC.